These 11 T cell receptor beta chains originate from one sample sequenced in a study of blood T cell repertoires in COVID-19 (TCRdb year 2020). The library was produced with the immunoSEQ multiplex PCR assay. This is the immuneACCESS table as TCRdb keeps it, with only in-frame sequences that have V and J called. A part of the clones is gone; compared with another copy, unresolved V genes explain less than half, and the rest is unexplained. This sample holds 65,000 to 85,000 clones; 85% to 90% were observed only once. Of the sample, around 2.5% is held by the ten largest clones. The sample comprised peripheral blood. Receptors were obtained from a human donor in a cohort sampled during active COVID-19.

The rearrangement joins TRBV18 to TRBJ1-1, with D tentatively TRBD1 (6 bases). Germline assignment: CDR1 KGHSH and CDR2 LQKENI. The V end was cut by 3 bases, the J end by 0 bases, with 11 bases between. The CDR3 is 15 amino acids. The CDR3 loop reads CASSPRQEVNTEAFF. The CDR3 region has the DNA TGTGCCAGCTCACCTCGACAGGAAGTGAACACTGAAGCTTTCTTT.

The chain combines TRBV24-1 with TRBJ2-3, with 10 bases that match TRBD2. V lost 4 bases and J lost 2; bases outside the gene matches: 5. The V gene's germline CDR1 is KGHDR and CDR2 SFDVKD. This CDR3 has 16 amino acids. The CDR3 DNA reads TGTGCCACCAGTGACCCCAGCGGGGGGGTCACAGATACGCAGTATTTT. Encoded protein: CATSDPSGGVTDTQYF.

The chain uses TRBV15 and TRBJ2-7; D is perhaps TRBD2 (6 bases). Germline V gene data show CDR1 as LNHNV and CDR2 as YYDKDF (reference sequence). Trimming took off 1 base at V and 5 bases at J, with 12 bases between the two ends. The CDR3 consists of 14 residues. CDR3 residues: CATSRAFGGDEQYF. The CDR3 nucleotides are TGTGCCACCAGCAGAGCTTTCGGCGGGGACGAGCAGTACTTC.

The rearrangement joins TRBV13 to TRBJ2-1; D possibly corresponds to TRBD2 (5 bases). Germline CDR1 reads PRHDT; CDR2 reads FYEKMQ (reference sequence). CDR3 length: 15 amino acids. V lost 0 bases and J lost 5, with 11 bases in between. CDR3 region: CASSLGVGAHNEQFF. As DNA, the CDR3 is TGTGCCAGCAGCTTAGGAGTGGGAGCGCACAATGAGCAGTTCTTC.

The chain combines TRBV7-5 with TRBJ1-4; TRBD1, as called in the table, went unchecked against the DNA. TRBV7-5 corresponds to a pseudogene. This CDR3 has 16 residues. Here the CDR3 DNA reads TGTGCCAGAAGCCCGACCCCCGGGACAAAGTACGAAAAACTGTTTTTT. Translation gives CARSPTPGTKYEKLFF.

The chain joins TRBV19 to TRBJ1-6; TRBD1 might be the D (6 bases). Trimming shortened V by 1 base and J by 9 bases, and 13 bases separated the two germline ends. Germline V gene data show CDR1 as LNHDA and CDR2 as SQIVND (reference sequence). The CDR3 spans 15 residues. The CDR3 nucleotides read TGTGCCAGTAGTATAGCGGGGGGCGTTGGTTCACCCCTCCACTTT. This gives the protein CASSIAGGVGSPLHF.

This clone was recorded a few times. This chain joins TRBV7-9 and TRBJ1-1; possibly TRBD1 for D (5 bases). This CDR3 spans 14 amino acids. With 2 bases removed from V and 5 bases from J, the gap between germline ends came to 12 bases. Per the germline V gene, CDR1 is SEHNR and CDR2 is FQNEAQ (reference sequence). CDR3 protein: CASSLSRGLTEAFF. As DNA, the CDR3 is TGTGCCAGCAGCTTAAGTAGGGGTTTGACTGAAGCTTTCTTT.

This clone was picked up a small number of times. The chain couples TRBV2 to TRBJ2-5; D remains unclear. Between the trimmed V and J ends, which lost 6 bases and 1 base, there was a span of 12 bases. CDR3 size: 14 residues. Germline CDR1 and CDR2: SNHLY and FYNNEI. The CDR3 bases are TGTGCCAGCAGCACCTACTGGGCCCAAGAGACCCAGTACTTC. Translated, it gives CASSTYWAQETQYF.

The chain has TRBV2 and TRBJ1-2, with 7 bases identical to TRBD1. Germline CDR1 and CDR2: SNHLY and FYNNEI. Unmatched junction bases numbered 7, after V lost 6 bases and J lost 3 bases. The CDR3 is 14 amino acids. The CDR3 reads CASSRGGSYYGYTF. In nucleotides, the CDR3 is TGTGCCAGCAGCAGAGGGGGCAGCTACTATGGCTACACCTTC.

The genes are TRBV27 and TRBJ2-5; TRBD2 matches at 11 bases. This CDR3 spans 14 amino acids. CDR1 is MNHEY, CDR2 SMNVEV, per germline (reference sequence). V was pared by 6 bases and J by 5 bases, with 5 bases of the junction left unmatched. The CDR3 reads CASRISGRGETQYF. DNA for the CDR3: TGTGCCAGCAGAATTAGCGGGAGGGGGGAGACCCAGTACTTC.

The chain joins TRBV28 to TRBJ2-5, with 7 positions matching TRBD2. The V and J ends lost 5 bases and 1 base, in that order; junction bases with no gene match: 7. The CDR3 is 15 residues long. Germline loops: CDR1 MDHEN, CDR2 SYDVKM. This chain's CDR3 is CASSQQAGTQETQYF. In DNA form, the CDR3 reads TGTGCCAGCAGTCAACAAGCGGGGACCCAAGAGACCCAGTACTTC.